Listed here are 27 T cell receptor beta chains from one sample, sequenced in a study of blood T cell repertoires in COVID-19. The data were produced by immunoSEQ multiplex PCR, yet TCRdb's version contains in-frame clones alone and is incomplete. Among about 200,000 clones listed, 86% were seen once. The specimen was PBMCs or T cells enriched from blood (not recorded which). The receptor set was obtained from a man aged 35 to 55 with acute COVID-19.

As DNA, the CDR3 is TGTGCCAGCAGCTCTCTGACAGCCTGGGGCAACTATGGCTACACCTTC. Translated, it gives CASSSLTAWGNYGYTF. The V and J genes are TRBV5-6 and TRBJ1-2; tentatively, D is TRBD1 (5 bases). CDR1 and CDR2 (germline): SGHDT, YYEEEE. V shed 3 bases and J shed 2 bases, with 17 bases lying between them. This CDR3 has 16 residues.

The V call is TRBV4-3, the J call TRBJ2-7; D might be TRBD1 (5 bases). Trimming shortened V by 4 bases and J by 4 bases, and 11 bases separated the two germline ends. Germline CDR1 is LGHNA and CDR2 is YSLEER. This CDR3 comprises 13 residues. This CDR3 is CASSRQTDYEQYF. The CDR3, as DNA: TGCGCCAGCAGCCGACAGACCGATTACGAGCAGTACTTC.

The chain employs TRBV14 and TRBJ2-1; TRBD2 matches at 16 bases. Germline V gene data show CDR1 as SGHDN and CDR2 as FVKESK. CDR3 length equals 18 residues. J was trimmed by 1 base and V by 5 bases; bases with no gene match: 5. CDR3 in amino acids: CASSTGTSGRVSYNEQFF. DNA for the CDR3: TGTGCCAGCAGCACTGGGACTAGCGGGAGGGTGTCCTACAATGAGCAGTTCTTC.

The chain combines TRBV11-2 with TRBJ1-2; the D is unclear. V lost 1 base and J lost 5, with 5 bases in between. CDR1 is SGHAT and CDR2 is FQNNGV in the germline V gene. The CDR3 contains 12 residues. The CDR3 here is CASSLGPYGYTF. The CDR3 DNA reads as TGTGCCAGCAGCTTAGGTCCATATGGCTACACCTTC. The whole variable domain, filled in from reference TRBV11-2 and TRBJ1-2, reads EAGVAQSPRYKIIEKRQSVAFWCNPISGHATLYWYQQILGQGPKLLIQFQNNGVVDDSQLPKDRFSAERLKGVDSTLKIQPAKLEDSAVYLCASSLGPYGYTFGSGTRLTVV.

This rearrangement joins TRBV28 to TRBJ2-7; 9 bases are a match to TRBD2. The junction had 4 bases not matched to a gene; V was cut back by 2 bases and J by 5 bases. Per germline, CDR1 MDHEN and CDR2 SYDVKM. This CDR3 is 14 amino acids long. For the CDR3, the DNA is TGTGCCAGCAGTTTAACCGGGACTAGCAACGAGCAGTACTTC. The encoded protein is CASSLTGTSNEQYF.

Notes on this clone: An end of the junction differs from the germline gene, which may be a read error. V and J are TRBV3-1 (or the pseudogene TRBV3-2) and TRBJ1-2; D may be TRBD1 (6 bases). The CDR3 has 14 amino acids. Germline CDR1 reads LGHDT; CDR2 reads YNNKEL (reference sequence). The CDR3 DNA reads TGTGCCAGCAGACCCCACGGGCAGGGGCCATCGGAAGACTTC. It specifies CASRPHGQGPSEDF.

The chain combines TRBV9 with TRBJ1-2; 10 nucleotides match TRBD1. The V segment lost 4 bases and the J segment 6 bases; nucleotides outside the gene matches: 9. The CDR3 covers 15 residues. The V gene's germline CDR1 is SGDLS and CDR2 YYNGEE. The CDR3 protein is CASSPNPGQGNGYTF. CDR3 coding DNA: TGTGCCAGCAGCCCCAATCCGGGACAGGGGAATGGCTACACCTTC.

V is TRBV5-1 and J is TRBJ2-3, with 12 bases identical to TRBD2. The CDR3 is made up of 16 amino acids. Looked up from germline, CDR1 is SGHRS and CDR2 is YFSETQ. V was clipped by 3 bases and J by 5 bases; unmatched bases: 7. The CDR3 nucleotides are TGCGCCAGCAGCTCGGGACTAGCGGGCGTACAAGATACGCAGTATTTT. Translation: CASSSGLAGVQDTQYF.

The rearrangement links TRBV10-3 to TRBJ2-1; TRBD2 aligns across 8 bases. Per germline, CDR1 ENHRY and CDR2 SYGVKD. V shed 10 bases, J shed 8 bases, and the junction held 13 bases outside the gene matches. This CDR3 is built from 14 residues. In DNA, the CDR3 is TGTGCCACCCTAGGGAGTAGCGGGAACGATGAGCAGTTCTTC. Translation gives CATLGSSGNDEQFF.

This clone was counted once. The chain joins TRBV18 to TRBJ1-6, with 9 bases matching TRBD1. The CDR3 length is 15 residues. Germline V gives CDR1 KGHSH, CDR2 LQKENI. V trimming: 8 bases; J trimming: 6 bases; junction bases outside the gene matches: 8. The CDR3 DNA follows: TGTGCCAGCGCGCCGGGACAGGGCGCTAATTCACCCCTCCACTTT. Amino acids: CASAPGQGANSPLHF. The full variable domain, completed using reference TRBV18 and TRBJ1-6, is NAGVMQNPRHLVRRRGQEARLRCSPMKGHSHVYWYRQLPEEGLKFMVYLQKENIIDESGMPKERFSAEFPKEGPSILRIQQVVRGDSAAYFCASAPGQGANSPLHFGNGTRLTVT.

This chain links TRBV9 with TRBJ2-6; 12 nucleotides line up with TRBD1. This CDR3 has 17 residues. The V gene's germline CDR1 is SGDLS and CDR2 YYNGEE. V shed 4 bases and J 4 bases; nucleotides not matched to a gene: 6. The CDR3: CASSPRDRGHGANVLTF. CDR3 sequence (DNA): TGTGCCAGCAGCCCCCGGGACAGGGGGCACGGGGCCAACGTCCTGACTTTC.

The V call is TRBV7-2, the J call TRBJ2-7, with D maybe TRBD2 (6 bases). CDR1 is SGHTA, CDR2 FQGNSA, per germline. The V gene lost 4 bases and the J gene lost 5 bases, with 15 bases spanning the gap. The CDR3 is 14 amino acids. In nucleotides, the CDR3 is TGTGCCAGCAGCTCCGTTCGGACTATCAACGAGCAGTACTTC. Amino acids: CASSSVRTINEQYF. Looking up the rest from reference TRBV7-2 and TRBJ2-7 gives the full variable domain: GAGVSQSPSNKVTEKGKDVELRCDPISGHTALYWYRQSLGQGLEFLIYFQGNSAPDKSGLPSDRFSAERTGGSVSTLTIQRTQQEDSAVYLCASSSVRTINEQYFGPGTRLTVT.

The rearrangement joins TRBV20-1 to TRBJ1-5; no firm D call. The CDR3 consists of 13 residues. The V end lost 3 bases, the J end lost 3 bases, and 9 bases lay between the germline ends. Germline assignment: CDR1 DFQATT and CDR2 SNEGSKA (reference sequence). CDR3: CSASSSLNQPQHF. CDR3 coding DNA: TGCAGTGCTAGTTCCAGTCTCAATCAGCCCCAGCATTTT.

The chain joins TRBV6-6 to TRBJ1-1, with TRBD1 matching 8 bases. The length of the CDR3 is 17 residues. Germline V lookup: CDR1 MNHNY, CDR2 SVGAGI (reference sequence). V gave up 5 bases and J gave up 4 bases; unmatched junction bases: 15. Here the CDR3 reads CASSLQGAGSPPTEAFF. DNA of the CDR3: TGTGCCAGCAGTCTCCAGGGGGCGGGGTCCCCCCCCACTGAAGCTTTCTTT.

The chain is built from TRBV7-9 and TRBJ1-4, with D maybe TRBD1 (6 bases). Per the germline V gene, CDR1 is SEHNR and CDR2 is FQNEAQ (reference sequence). Trimming left V 3 bases short and J 6 bases short, with 17 bases between. This CDR3 contains 16 residues. The CDR3 DNA reads TGTGCCAGCAGCTTTATCACGGGGGGCGCGTATGAAAAACTGTTTTTT. Its protein is CASSFITGGAYEKLFF.

The CDR3 sequence: CSAISPYGYTF. CDR3 nucleotide sequence: TGCAGTGCTATATCTCCCTATGGCTACACCTTC. V is TRBV20-1 and J is TRBJ1-2, with D hard to call. The CDR3 has 11 amino acids. Germline CDR1 is DFQATT and CDR2 is SNEGSKA (reference sequence). V was cut by 4 bases and J by 4 bases, with 7 bases left in between.

V and J are TRBV7-2 and TRBJ1-2; possibly TRBD1 for D (5 bases). V lost 1 base, J lost 5 bases, and 8 bases lay in between. This CDR3 comprises 13 residues. CDR1 and CDR2 from the germline V gene are SGHTA and FQGNSA. The CDR3 DNA reads TGTGCCAGCAGCTTAGGACAGTGGTATGGCTACACCTTC. Protein: CASSLGQWYGYTF.

The chain has TRBV11-2 and TRBJ2-7; TRBD1 might be the D (5 bases). Germline V CDR1 and CDR2: SGHAT, FQNNGV. This CDR3 contains 15 residues. V dropped 3 bases and J dropped 3 bases, with 15 bases sitting between them. CDR3 DNA sequence: TGTGCCAGCAGCTTCGAGACAGTTAGTTTCTACGAGCAGTACTTC. Its translation: CASSFETVSFYEQYF.

The chain is built from TRBV28 and TRBJ2-1, with TRBD2 matching 7 bases. V shed 8 bases and J 4 bases; nucleotides not matched to a gene: 8. CDR1 and CDR2 (germline): MDHEN, SYDVKM. This CDR3 has 14 residues. CDR3 sequence reads: CASHLGGSYNEQFF. The CDR3 coding sequence is TGTGCCAGCCATCTGGGGGGGTCTTACAATGAGCAGTTCTTC.

J is TRBJ1-1 and V is TRBV18; tentatively, D is TRBD1 (5 bases). Trimming removed 6 bases from V and 1 base from J, with 15 bases in between. The germline CDR1 and CDR2 sequences are KGHSH and LQKENI. This CDR3 comprises 15 residues. CDR3 coding DNA: TGTGCCAGCTCGTACAGGAAGGACCCGAACACTGAAGCTTTCTTT. It translates to CASSYRKDPNTEAFF.

The rearrangement uses TRBV7-3 and TRBJ2-1; a weak D match, TRBD2 (5 bases). Germline CDR1 and CDR2: SGHTA and FQGTGA. V shed 4 bases and J shed 0 bases, with 13 bases lying between them. The CDR3 consists of 16 residues. The CDR3 loop reads CASSSQAGSSYNEQFF. Here the CDR3 DNA reads TGTGCCAGCAGCTCCCAGGCGGGCAGCTCCTACAATGAGCAGTTCTTC.

The chain employs TRBV19 and TRBJ2-1; no clear D gene. V lost 3 bases, J lost 5 bases, and 8 bases lay in between. Germline values: CDR1 LNHDA, CDR2 SQIVND (reference sequence). The CDR3 spans 13 residues. The CDR3, as DNA: TGTGCCAGTAGTATGAGGCGCGACAATGAGCAGTTCTTC. It is translated as CASSMRRDNEQFF.

The J gene is TRBJ1-5, the V gene TRBV10-3; D is perhaps TRBD1 (5 bases). V was pared by 0 bases and J by 6 bases, with 15 bases between. CDR1 ENHRY and CDR2 SYGVKD come from the germline V gene. CDR3 length: 16 amino acids. The CDR3 sequence is CAISESVGGVSQPQHF. CDR3 in DNA: TGTGCCATCAGTGAGTCTGTCGGAGGGGTTAGTCAGCCCCAGCATTTT.

V is TRBV2 and J is TRBJ1-2; unclear D gene. CDR1 SNHLY and CDR2 FYNNEI come from the germline V gene. The CDR3 is made up of 14 amino acids. The V and J ends lost 0 bases and 8 bases respectively, with 13 bases between them. CDR3 nucleotide sequence: TGTGCCAGCAGTGAAGCGAGGTGGAGTCTAGGCTACACCTTC. Its translation: CASSEARWSLGYTF.

CDR3 coding DNA: TGTGCCAGCAGCGCCGGACTAGTGCCAGATACGCAGTATTTT. It yields the protein CASSAGLVPDTQYF. The rearrangement links TRBV3-1 (or the pseudogene TRBV3-2) to TRBJ2-3; 7 bases map to TRBD2. The CDR3 consists of 14 residues. Germline CDR1 is LGHDT and CDR2 is YNNKEL (reference sequence). V trimming: 5 bases; J trimming: 4 bases; junction bases outside the gene matches: 6.

The V gene is TRBV27, the J gene TRBJ2-3; TRBD2 might be the D (5 bases). The CDR3 spans 14 residues. From germline, CDR1 is MNHEY and CDR2 SMNVEV (reference sequence). V was cut by 6 bases and J by 6 bases, with 16 bases left in between. The DNA of the CDR3 is TGTGCCAGCAGCCTAGCCCAGATGGAGGATACGCAGTATTTT. It yields the protein CASSLAQMEDTQYF.

The chain couples TRBV5-1 to TRBJ2-1; D is unclear. The CDR3 is made up of 12 amino acids. Trimming took 8 bases from V and 8 from J, leaving 14 bases between them. CDR1 and CDR2 from the germline V gene are SGHRS and YFSETQ. CDR3 nucleotide sequence: TGCGCCAGTTACCGGAGTTTCGATGAGCAGTTCTTC. This sequence encodes CASYRSFDEQFF.